A selection of T cell receptor beta chains follows, all from one sample in a study of blood T cell repertoires in COVID-19. Only in-frame clones appear in the TCRdb table, and some are missing; sequencing was by immunoSEQ multiplex PCR. Counted here are about 210,000 clones, approximately 81% occurring once; the ten biggest clones make up about 8.9%. The sequenced material came from PBMCs or T cells enriched from blood (not recorded which). The receptors shown here come from a woman aged 50 to 60 with acute COVID-19. The CDR3 runs from the conserved cysteine through the conserved F or W.

TRBV3-1/TRBV3-2,CASSPLSGQRHLISGANVLTF
TRBV18,CASSPGQGNTDTQYF
TRBV10-3,CAISESQGTGLKSYGYTF
TRBV3-1/TRBV3-2,CASSPSGQTYEQYF
TRBV2,CASRDSGTSEQYF
TRBV29-1,CSVRDTAFYEQYF
TRBV5-1,CASSSWTGGPDTQYF
TRBV19,CASSMRGGTGANVLTF
TRBV28,CASKVAGIGTEAFF
TRBV29-1,CSASPGGLMMDTQYF
TRBV30,CAWSSVVANYGYTF
TRBV6-5,CASRSTELNEKLFF
TRBV7-2,CASSLVSGTGFSSPLHF
TRBV18,CASSPGTGIGEKLFF
TRBV21-1,CASSKVTEGGRSGRTQETQYF
TRBV5-1,CASSRWTGVLNEQFF
TRBV19,CASSIYSGSSYEQYF
TRBV7-2,CASSLQYRGDTQYF
TRBV28,CASSRAGTALGEQYF
TRBV29-1,CSVPRGTGGGVVNEQFF
TRBV10-3,CAISEGQGNTEAFF
TRBV7-2,CASSLTQLAGGREQFF
TRBV7-2,CASSPDRAGNEQFF
TRBV14,CASSRVQGVSYEQYF
TRBV18,CASSQREASGNTIYF
TRBV7-2,CASSNSGGYTDTQYF
TRBV5-5,CASSLSPDRSNTGELFF
TRBV7-9,CASSLTAGQHYEQYF
TRBV28,CASSYSQGFGSPLHF
TRBV5-4,CASSLGQGVSLFGYTF
TRBV7-8,CASSPFGSGQGLNTEAFF
TRBV24-1,CATSEAGGREEQYF
TRBV7-8,CASSLSGGYYEQYF
TRBV5-1,CASSLGASGTGELFF
TRBV10-2,CASSSGVHYEQYF
TRBV7-9,CASTSTLAGGTDTQYF
TRBV18,CASSPREGHYEQYF
TRBV28,CASSLVGGVSPQGYTF